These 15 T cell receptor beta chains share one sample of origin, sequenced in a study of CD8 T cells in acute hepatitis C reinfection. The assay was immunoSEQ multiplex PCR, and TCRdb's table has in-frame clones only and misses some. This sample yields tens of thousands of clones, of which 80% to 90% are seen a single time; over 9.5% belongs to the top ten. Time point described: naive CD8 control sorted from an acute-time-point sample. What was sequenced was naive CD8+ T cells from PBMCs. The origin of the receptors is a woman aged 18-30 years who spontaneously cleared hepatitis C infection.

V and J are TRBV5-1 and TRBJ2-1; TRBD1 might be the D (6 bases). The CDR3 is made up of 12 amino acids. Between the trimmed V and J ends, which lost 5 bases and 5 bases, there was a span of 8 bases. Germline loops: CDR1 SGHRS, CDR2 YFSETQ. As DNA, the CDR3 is TGCGCCAGCAGGGGACAAGACAATGAGCAGTTCTTC. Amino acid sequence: CASRGQDNEQFF.

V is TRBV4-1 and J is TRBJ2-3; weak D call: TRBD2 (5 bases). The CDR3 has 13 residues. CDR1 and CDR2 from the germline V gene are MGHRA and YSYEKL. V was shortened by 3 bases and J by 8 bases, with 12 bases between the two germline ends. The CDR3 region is CASSQAEAPTQYF. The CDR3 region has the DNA TGCGCCAGCAGCCAGGCGGAGGCACCTACGCAGTATTTT.

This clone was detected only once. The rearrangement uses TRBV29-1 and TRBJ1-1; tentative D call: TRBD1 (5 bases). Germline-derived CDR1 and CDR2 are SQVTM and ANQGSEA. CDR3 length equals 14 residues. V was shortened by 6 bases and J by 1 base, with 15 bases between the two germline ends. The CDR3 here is CSVSWDLRNTEAFF. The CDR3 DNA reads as TGCAGCGTCTCATGGGACCTTCGGAACACTGAAGCTTTCTTT.

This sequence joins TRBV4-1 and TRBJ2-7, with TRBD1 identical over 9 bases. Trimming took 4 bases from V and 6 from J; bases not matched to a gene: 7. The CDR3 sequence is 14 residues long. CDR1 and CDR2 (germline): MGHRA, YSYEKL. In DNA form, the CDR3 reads TGCGCCAGCAGCCGAGGGGACAGGGCCGGCGAGCAGTACTTC. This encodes CASSRGDRAGEQYF.

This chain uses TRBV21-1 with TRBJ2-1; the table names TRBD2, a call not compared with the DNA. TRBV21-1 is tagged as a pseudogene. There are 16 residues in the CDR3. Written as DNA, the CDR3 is TGTGCCAGCAGCAATAGGAGGAGGGCCATTTACAATGAGCAGTTCTTC. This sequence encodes CASSNRRRAIYNEQFF.

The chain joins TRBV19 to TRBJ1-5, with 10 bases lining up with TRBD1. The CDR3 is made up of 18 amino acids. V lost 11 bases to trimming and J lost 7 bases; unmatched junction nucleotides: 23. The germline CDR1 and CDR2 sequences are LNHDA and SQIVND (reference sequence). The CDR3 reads CACRPRGTGAGIEQPQHF. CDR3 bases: TGTGCCTGCCGACCCCGGGGGACAGGGGCAGGAATCGAGCAGCCCCAGCATTTT.

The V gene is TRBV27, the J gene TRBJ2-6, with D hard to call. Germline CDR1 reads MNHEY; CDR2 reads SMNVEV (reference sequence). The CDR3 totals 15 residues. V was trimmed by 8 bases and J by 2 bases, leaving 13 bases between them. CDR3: CASGPGTAGANVLTF. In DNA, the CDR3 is TGTGCCAGCGGCCCCGGCACAGCTGGGGCCAACGTCCTGACTTTC.

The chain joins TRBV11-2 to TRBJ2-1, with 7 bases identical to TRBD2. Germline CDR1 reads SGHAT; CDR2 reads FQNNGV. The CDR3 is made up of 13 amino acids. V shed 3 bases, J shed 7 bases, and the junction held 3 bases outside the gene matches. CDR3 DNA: TGTGCCAGCAGCTTTGGCGGGGGTAATGAGCAGTTCTTC. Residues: CASSFGGGNEQFF. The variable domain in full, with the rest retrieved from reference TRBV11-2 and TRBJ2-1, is EAGVAQSPRYKIIEKRQSVAFWCNPISGHATLYWYQQILGQGPKLLIQFQNNGVVDDSQLPKDRFSAERLKGVDSTLKIQPAKLEDSAVYLCASSFGGGNEQFFGPGTRLTVL.

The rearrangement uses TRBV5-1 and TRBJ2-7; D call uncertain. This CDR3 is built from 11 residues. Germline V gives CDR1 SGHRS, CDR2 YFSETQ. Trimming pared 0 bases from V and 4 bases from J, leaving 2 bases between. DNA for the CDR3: TGCGCCAGCAGCTTGGATTACGAGCAGTACTTC. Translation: CASSLDYEQYF.

The CDR3 sequence: CASSPPFNEQFF. Written as DNA, the CDR3 is TGTGCCAGCAGCCCGCCCTTCAATGAGCAGTTCTTC. This chain joins TRBV5-8 and TRBJ2-1; D unclear. Germline V gives CDR1 SGHTS, CDR2 YDEGEE. The V end was cut by 4 bases, the J end by 6 bases, with 8 bases between. This CDR3 comprises 12 residues.

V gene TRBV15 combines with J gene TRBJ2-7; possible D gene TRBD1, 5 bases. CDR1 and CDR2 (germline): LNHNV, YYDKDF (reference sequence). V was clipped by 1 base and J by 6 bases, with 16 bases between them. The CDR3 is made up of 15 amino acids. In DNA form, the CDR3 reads TGTGCCACCAGCAGAGGTGACAGACCCTCGGGCGAGCAGTACTTC. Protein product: CATSRGDRPSGEQYF.

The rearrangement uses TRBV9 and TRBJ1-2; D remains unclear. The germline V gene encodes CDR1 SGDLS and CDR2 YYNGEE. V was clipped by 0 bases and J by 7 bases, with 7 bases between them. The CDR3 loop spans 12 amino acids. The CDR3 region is CASSVDASGYTF. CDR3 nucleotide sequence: TGTGCCAGCAGCGTAGATGCCTCTGGCTACACCTTC.

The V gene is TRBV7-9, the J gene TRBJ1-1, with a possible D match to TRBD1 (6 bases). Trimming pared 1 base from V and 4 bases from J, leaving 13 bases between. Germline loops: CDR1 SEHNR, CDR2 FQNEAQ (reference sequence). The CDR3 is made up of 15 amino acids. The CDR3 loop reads CASSLGRGVFTEAFF. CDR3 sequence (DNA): TGTGCCAGCAGCTTAGGCAGGGGAGTTTTCACTGAAGCTTTCTTT.

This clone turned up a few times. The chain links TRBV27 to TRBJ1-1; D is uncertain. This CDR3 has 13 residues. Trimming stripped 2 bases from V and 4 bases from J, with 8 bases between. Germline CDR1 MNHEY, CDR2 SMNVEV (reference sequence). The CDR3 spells CASSLLATTEAFF. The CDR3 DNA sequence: TGTGCCAGCAGTTTACTGGCAACCACTGAAGCTTTCTTT.

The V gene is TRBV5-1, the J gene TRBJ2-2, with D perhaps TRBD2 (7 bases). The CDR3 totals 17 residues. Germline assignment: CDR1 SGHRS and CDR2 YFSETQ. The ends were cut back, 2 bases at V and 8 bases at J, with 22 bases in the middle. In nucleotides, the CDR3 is TGCGCCAGCAGCTTTCCCCAGCGGGACATACAGTGGGGGGAGCTGTTTTTT. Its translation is CASSFPQRDIQWGELFF.